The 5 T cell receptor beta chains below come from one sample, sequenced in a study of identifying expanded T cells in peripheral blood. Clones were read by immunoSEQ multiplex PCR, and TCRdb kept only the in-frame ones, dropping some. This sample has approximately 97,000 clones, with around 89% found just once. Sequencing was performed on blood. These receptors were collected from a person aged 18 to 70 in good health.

The CDR3 DNA sequence: TGTGCCAGCAGCTCAAAGCGGGAGGTCTCCTACGAGCAGTACTTC. It specifies CASSSKREVSYEQYF. V usage is TRBV9 and J usage is TRBJ2-7, with 9 bases lining up with TRBD2. V lost 4 bases and J lost 0; bases outside the gene matches: 5. This CDR3 region has 15 residues. Germline-derived CDR1 and CDR2 are SGDLS and YYNGEE.

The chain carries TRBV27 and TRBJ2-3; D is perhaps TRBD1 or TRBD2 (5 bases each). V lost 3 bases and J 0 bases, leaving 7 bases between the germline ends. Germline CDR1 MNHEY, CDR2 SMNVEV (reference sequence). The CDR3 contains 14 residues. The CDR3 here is CASSLWGSTDTQYF. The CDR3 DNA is TGTGCCAGCAGTTTGTGGGGGAGCACAGATACGCAGTATTTT.

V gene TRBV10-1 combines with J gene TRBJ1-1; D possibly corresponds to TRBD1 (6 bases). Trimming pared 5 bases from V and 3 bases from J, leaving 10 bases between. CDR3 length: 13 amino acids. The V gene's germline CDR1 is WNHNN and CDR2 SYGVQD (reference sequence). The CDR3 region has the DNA TGCGCCAGCAGTCCAGGGGCGTACACTGAAGCTTTCTTT. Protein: CASSPGAYTEAFF.

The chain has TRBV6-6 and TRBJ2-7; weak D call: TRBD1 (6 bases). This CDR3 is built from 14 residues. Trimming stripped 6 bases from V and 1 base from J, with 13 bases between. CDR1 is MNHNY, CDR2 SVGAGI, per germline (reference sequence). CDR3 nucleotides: TGTGCCAGCAGGGAACCAGGGGATTCCTACGAGCAGTACTTC. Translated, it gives CASREPGDSYEQYF.

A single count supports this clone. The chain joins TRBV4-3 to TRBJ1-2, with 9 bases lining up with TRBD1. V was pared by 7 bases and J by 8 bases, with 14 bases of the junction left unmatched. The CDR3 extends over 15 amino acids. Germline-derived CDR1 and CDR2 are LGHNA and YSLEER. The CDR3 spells CASNHLGTGIEGYTF. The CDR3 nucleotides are TGCGCCAGCAACCACCTAGGGACAGGGATCGAGGGCTACACCTTC.